A selection of T cell receptor beta chains follows, all from one sample in a study of blood T cell repertoires in COVID-19. The protocol was immunoSEQ multiplex PCR, while the TCRdb copy is restricted to in-frame clones and leaves out a portion. Here the sample spans approximately 220,000 clones, about 87% being singletons. Sequencing used PBMCs or T cells enriched from blood (not recorded which). These receptors were collected from a woman in her twenties or thirties who had recovered from COVID-19. Both conserved end residues are trimmed from each CDR3.

j_call,v_call,cdr3_aa
TRBJ1-4,TRBV5-1,ASSLMGGATNEKLF
TRBJ1-2,TRBV3-1/TRBV3-2,ASSQAVGQYNYT
TRBJ1-6,TRBV19,ASSIVSVNSPLH
TRBJ2-7,TRBV13,ASSLVSGGPYEQY
TRBJ2-5,TRBV6-5,ASSFSLAGAGETQY
TRBJ1-4,TRBV19,ASSIAPTGPNEKLF
TRBJ2-5,TRBV4-1,ASSRLASRTSQETQY
TRBJ2-1,TRBV7-2,ASSLGRGAVYNEQF
TRBJ2-5,TRBV15,ATTGLRTGQETQY
TRBJ1-3,TRBV5-1,ASSFQGADTIY